This section outlines one TCR gamma chain sequence together with its context. This clone is regarded as medium-sized (0.01 to 0.1%). Its cognate antigen has yet to be identified. No base qualities exist here, and no much larger clone lies one base off it. Additional DNA sequences in this sample encode the identical CDR3. These data come from a study of gamma delta lymphoproliferative disorders and STAT genes (dated by TCRdb to about 2018). As for the study more broadly: Gamma-chain libraries were prepared from at least 50 ng of genomic DNA using the LymphoTrack Dx TCRG Assay. Because no corresponding Invivoscribe delta assay was available, delta-chain libraries were prepared according to the EuroClonality-NGS working group standard operating procedure. Within a larger immunophenotypic and STAT-mutation study, TCR gamma and delta CDR3 repertoires were profiled by deep sequencing in Tgammadelta lymphoproliferative disease patients and healthy controls. A couple of gamma-chain samples and all delta-chain samples were sequenced twice to confirm results. Results and caveats for the whole study, not just this receptor: The authors pointed out that NGS specificity may be lower at low frequencies, so whether leukemic clones are public or private needs to be confirmed. Almost every major gamma and delta clonotype in patients was public, meaning shared with at least one healthy donor, and only a couple of gamma clonotypes were private to disease. When whole repertoires were clustered, gamma repertoires from patients grouped apart from those of healthy controls, but delta repertoires did not separate between the groups. T cells in controls likely covered a range of maturation stages, whereas leukemic cells were skewed toward terminal effectors, which could potentially limit comparisons between patients and controls.

The germline V gene yields EGSNGY for CDR1 and YDSYNSKV for CDR2. Trimming accounts for 0 bases at V and 4 bases at J, while the number of junction bases matched to no gene is 6. The CDR3, cysteine through phenylalanine, is 14 amino acids long. The CDR3 DNA has 42 bases and is translated from base 1. Genomic DNA from peripheral blood mononuclear cells isolated from patients and controls was used for TCR sequencing. The control group, matched to the patients for age and sex, consisted of around 23 healthy adult blood donors (around twelve males and some 11 females) with a median age of roughly 64 years. Both library methods used multiplex PCR with primers targeting conserved V and J regions of the TCR genes. After purification and pooling, the amplicons were sequenced on an Illumina MiSeq platform. On the authors' methods: V(D)J alignment, clonotype assembly and translation were done with MiXCR, while functionality assessment and CDR3 repertoire analyses were done with VDJtools. The IMGT definition of CDR3 was applied, and only productive sequences using functional genes were analyzed, with ORF genes and pseudogenes left out. A custom Python script searched for identical amino acid CDR3s of major clonotypes (frequency >=5%) across all patients and controls. A one-sided non-parametric Wilcoxon test was used to compare clonotype frequencies between patients and controls. Public reads were reanalyzed in TCRdb with CATT, and rows carrying the same DNA were merged afterwards. The authors' filters were not applied to this entry. This sample has roughly 4,500 gamma-chain clones in its table, and approximately 7.9% of those were observed once. The ten largest clones add up to approximately 3% of the sample.

The chain couples TRGV2 to TRGJ1 or TRGJ2. TCRdb offers no J gene call, so here the DNA was matched to germline to obtain one. This receptor was identified in a human donor in good health. Sequenced: blood. The CDR3 in this case is CATWDGPGYYKKLF. Read as DNA, the sequence is TGTGCCACCTGGGACGGGCCGGGGTATTATAAGAAACTCTTT.